Following are 14 T cell receptor beta chains from one sample sequenced in a study of cytomegalovirus exposure and HLA in healthy donors. It was with 60 Vbeta and 13 Jbeta primers that the PCR ran. Measured with immunoSEQ multiplex PCR; TCRdb has only the in-frame clones, and not every one. Here the sample table reports 100,000 or so clones. The sample consisted of PBMCs. The receptors stem from a man aged 50-59 years in good health and CMV-seronegative.

The rearrangement joins TRBV27 to TRBJ2-7; 7 bases agree with TRBD1. Germline V gives CDR1 MNHEY, CDR2 SMNVEV (reference sequence). The CDR3 has 16 amino acids. Losses at the gene ends were 2 bases for V and 0 bases for J; bases not matched to a gene: 7. The CDR3 is CASSLRQGVGSYEQYF. In DNA form, the CDR3 reads TGTGCCAGCAGTTTAAGACAGGGAGTGGGCTCCTACGAGCAGTACTTC.

J is TRBJ2-3 and V is TRBV12-5; 9 bases map to TRBD1. From germline, CDR1 is LGHNT and CDR2 FRNRAP. The CDR3 contains 16 residues. The V and J ends lost 5 bases and 0 bases, in that order; junction bases with no gene match: 6. The CDR3 spells CASGGGTGRSTDTQYF. CDR3 in DNA: TGTGCTAGTGGTGGGGGGACAGGGAGAAGCACAGATACGCAGTATTTT.

This rearrangement joins TRBV5-6 to TRBJ2-7; D not certain. V lost 0 bases to trimming and J lost 6 bases, with 7 bases between them. The CDR3 spans 12 residues. Germline-derived CDR1 and CDR2 are SGHDT and YYEEEE. The CDR3 spells CASSLGSLEQYF. The CDR3 DNA reads TGTGCCAGCAGCTTGGGATCACTCGAGCAGTACTTC.

V gene TRBV11-2 combines with J gene TRBJ1-1; 9 bases match TRBD1. The germline V gene encodes CDR1 SGHAT and CDR2 FQNNGV. There are 14 residues in the CDR3. V shed 5 bases and J 7 bases; nucleotides not matched to a gene: 8. CDR3 bases: TGTGCCAGCAGCCTTACAGGGGGCCCTCATGAAGCTTTCTTT. It codes for CASSLTGGPHEAFF.

V usage is TRBV5-4 and J usage is TRBJ1-4, with a tentative D call TRBD1 (6 bases). This CDR3 has 15 amino acids. CDR1 and CDR2 from the germline V gene are SGHNT and YYREEE (reference sequence). V shed 4 bases and J shed 7 bases, with 17 bases lying between them. The CDR3 protein is CASSRGGGRAEKLFF. The CDR3, as DNA: TGTGCCAGCAGCCGCGGGGGCGGGCGGGCTGAAAAACTGTTTTTT.

The chain employs TRBV7-2 and TRBJ1-1; the match to TRBD1 covers 10 bases. V gave up 1 base and J gave up 3 bases; unmatched junction bases: 11. Germline CDR1 is SGHTA and CDR2 is FQGNSA. CDR3 size: 18 residues. In nucleotides, the CDR3 is TGTGCCAGCAGCTTAGAGGGGGACAGGGGTATTTGGGACACTGAAGCTTTCTTT. It specifies CASSLEGDRGIWDTEAFF.

This chain uses TRBV5-1 with TRBJ2-7; perhaps TRBD1 as D (6 bases). The germline gives CDR1 SGHRS, CDR2 YFSETQ. The length of the CDR3 is 14 residues. Trimming cost V 0 bases and J 3 bases, with 10 bases left between them. The CDR3 region is CASSLARDNYEQYF. DNA for the CDR3: TGCGCCAGCAGCTTGGCCCGGGACAACTACGAGCAGTACTTC. Full variable domain (missing parts from reference TRBV5-1 and TRBJ2-7): KAGVTQTPRYLIKTRGQQVTLSCSPISGHRSVSWYQQTPGQGLQFLFEYFSETQRNKGNFPGRFSGRQFSNSRSEMNVSTLELGDSALYLCASSLARDNYEQYFGPGTRLTVT.

The rearrangement uses TRBV6-1 and TRBJ2-7; 7 bases map to TRBD1. This CDR3 region has 15 residues. Trimming at V came to 4 bases and at J to 1 base, leaving 7 bases not matched to a gene. Germline V gene sequence: CDR1 MNHNS, CDR2 SASEGT. In DNA form, the CDR3 reads TGTGCCAGCAGTGGGTCATGGGGACAGTCCTACGAGCAGTACTTC. Protein product: CASSGSWGQSYEQYF.

The J gene is TRBJ2-7, the V gene TRBV18; 7 bases line up with TRBD1. The V gene's germline CDR1 is KGHSH and CDR2 LQKENI. This CDR3 is built from 13 residues. V gave up 2 bases and J gave up 6 bases; unmatched junction bases: 4. CDR3 DNA: TGTGCCAGCTCACCAGACAGGGTCGGCGAGCAGTACTTC. Its protein is CASSPDRVGEQYF.

V and J are TRBV6-1 and TRBJ1-5; possible D gene TRBD1, 5 bases. Germline-derived CDR1 and CDR2 are MNHNS and SASEGT. CDR3 length: 15 amino acids. V shed 3 bases and J shed 2 bases, with 11 bases lying between them. The CDR3 DNA is TGTGCCAGCAGTGAGGGCTGGGGGGGCAATCAGCCCCAGCATTTT. Protein product: CASSEGWGGNQPQHF.

The chain is built from TRBV6-6 and TRBJ2-3, with TRBD2 matching 10 bases. V gave up 2 bases and J gave up 4 bases; unmatched junction bases: 6. CDR1 is MNHNY, CDR2 SVGAGI, per germline (reference sequence). The CDR3 covers 16 residues. The CDR3 DNA sequence: TGTGCCAGCAGTTACCAGATAGCGGGGGGAGCAGATACGCAGTATTTT. This sequence encodes CASSYQIAGGADTQYF.

The rearrangement uses TRBV15 and TRBJ2-7; D is unclear. CDR3 length: 13 amino acids. The germline CDR1 and CDR2 sequences are LNHNV and YYDKDF (reference sequence). The V and J ends lost 5 bases and 1 base respectively, with 9 bases between them. The CDR3 here is CATSPRLSYEQYF. CDR3 nucleotides: TGTGCCACCAGCCCTAGGCTGTCCTACGAGCAGTACTTC.

The chain joins TRBV9 to TRBJ1-2, with 7 bases aligning to TRBD1. V lost 4 bases to trimming and J lost 10 bases; unmatched junction nucleotides: 10. Germline lookup yields CDR1 SGDLS and CDR2 YYNGEE. The CDR3 is 13 amino acids. The CDR3 loop reads CASSPEGQHDYTF. The CDR3 nucleotides are TGTGCCAGCAGCCCTGAGGGACAGCACGACTACACCTTC.

The chain recombines TRBV4-1 with TRBJ2-7; 11 nucleotides agree with TRBD1. Germline V gene lookup returns CDR1 MGHRA and CDR2 YSYEKL. J lost 5 bases, V lost 1 base, and 10 bases had no gene match. This CDR3 is built from 17 residues. The CDR3 is CASSQVWLGQGVNEQYF. CDR3 nucleotides: TGCGCCAGCAGCCAAGTTTGGCTGGGACAGGGGGTAAACGAGCAGTACTTC.